The 14 T cell receptor beta chains given below trace back to one sample, sequenced in a study of cytomegalovirus exposure and HLA in healthy donors. In the PCR, 60 Vbeta and 13 Jbeta primers were used. Assay used: immunoSEQ multiplex PCR; TCRdb lists only in-frame clones, some missing. The table includes 200,000 to 250,000 clones, around 80% detected once. The sequenced sample consisted of PBMCs. Every receptor here comes from a woman aged 60-70 years in good health and CMV-seropositive.

This clone was observed a handful of times. This chain uses TRBV10-3 with TRBJ2-7; D unclear. This CDR3 has 14 amino acids. The V gene's germline CDR1 is ENHRY and CDR2 SYGVKD. V lost 11 bases, J lost 2 bases, and 19 bases lay in between. This CDR3 is CAASPGSQAYEQYF. The CDR3 coding sequence is TGTGCCGCCAGCCCCGGGTCCCAAGCCTACGAGCAGTACTTC.

This chain connects TRBV6-6 to TRBJ2-3; 9 bases map to TRBD1. This CDR3 is 15 amino acids long. Germline CDR1 and CDR2: MNHNY and SVGAGI (reference sequence). J was trimmed by 0 bases and V by 4 bases; bases with no gene match: 2. CDR3 sequence reads: CASSSQGASTDTQYF. Written as DNA, the CDR3 is TGTGCCAGCAGTTCACAGGGGGCTAGCACAGATACGCAGTATTTT.

The chain joins TRBV6-1 to TRBJ1-2; 7 bases line up with TRBD1. The germline gives CDR1 MNHNS, CDR2 SASEGT. The CDR3 has 12 residues. The J segment lost 4 bases and the V segment lost 8 bases, leaving 4 bases of the junction unmatched. For the CDR3, the DNA is TGTGCCAGCTTTAGGACAGGCTATGGCTACACCTTC. Protein: CASFRTGYGYTF.

The rearrangement joins TRBV6-1 to TRBJ1-2; D is unresolved. The CDR3 contains 14 residues. CDR1 MNHNS and CDR2 SASEGT come from the germline V gene. V was cut by 2 bases and J by 5 bases, with 12 bases left in between. The CDR3 sequence: CASSERASLYGYTF. The CDR3 nucleotides are TGTGCCAGCAGTGAACGAGCATCTCTTTATGGCTACACCTTC.

The gene calls are TRBV11-2 and TRBJ2-1; 7 nucleotides match TRBD2. Germline values: CDR1 SGHAT, CDR2 FQNNGV. The trim removed 5 bases at V and 3 bases at J, leaving 16 bases unmatched. This CDR3 has 18 amino acids. As DNA, the CDR3 is TGTGCCAGCAGCCCTAGCACGGGATCCAGCGGGATCTACAATGAGCAGTTCTTC. The encoded protein is CASSPSTGSSGIYNEQFF. Looking up the rest from reference TRBV11-2 and TRBJ2-1 gives the full variable domain: EAGVAQSPRYKIIEKRQSVAFWCNPISGHATLYWYQQILGQGPKLLIQFQNNGVVDDSQLPKDRFSAERLKGVDSTLKIQPAKLEDSAVYLCASSPSTGSSGIYNEQFFGPGTRLTVL.

This chain connects TRBV29-1 to TRBJ2-2, with D unresolved. Germline V gene sequence: CDR1 SQVTM, CDR2 ANQGSEA. Trimming stripped 5 bases from V and 0 bases from J, with 10 bases between. This CDR3 region has 14 residues. CDR3 protein: CSVLYTANTGELFF. In DNA, the CDR3 is TGCAGCGTTTTATATACAGCGAACACCGGGGAGCTGTTTTTT.

This clone was detected a few times. Other DNA sequences from this sample encode an identical CDR3 as well. The rearrangement joins TRBV5-1 to TRBJ2-5, with 7 bases fitting TRBD1. This CDR3 is built from 14 residues. Unmatched junction bases numbered 2, after V lost 2 bases and J lost 1 base. The V gene's germline CDR1 is SGHRS and CDR2 YFSETQ. The CDR3 sequence: CASSLGTAQETQYF. CDR3 nucleotides: TGCGCCAGCAGCTTAGGGACAGCCCAAGAGACCCAGTACTTC.

This chain connects TRBV5-1 to TRBJ2-3; 7 bases are a match to TRBD1. This CDR3 is 17 amino acids long. The ends lost 4 bases at V and 0 bases at J; junction bases unmatched: 11. CDR1 and CDR2 (germline): SGHRS, YFSETQ. The CDR3 spells CASSGGVGGFSTDTQYF. In nucleotides, the CDR3 is TGCGCCAGCAGCGGTGGTGTAGGGGGCTTCAGCACAGATACGCAGTATTTT.

The chain joins TRBV9 to TRBJ2-3; 8 bases align to TRBD1. The germline V gene encodes CDR1 SGDLS and CDR2 YYNGEE. With V trimmed by 2 bases and J by 4 bases, 3 bases remained unmatched. This CDR3 is built from 14 residues. The CDR3 region has the DNA TGTGCCAGCAGCGTTAGACAGGGGTCAGATACGCAGTATTTT. Translated, it gives CASSVRQGSDTQYF.

In regard to this clone: Other DNA sequences in the same sample also yield this CDR3. The chain joins TRBV11-2 to TRBJ2-7, with TRBD2 identical over 10 bases. The V and J ends lost 5 bases and 2 bases, in that order; junction bases with no gene match: 6. This CDR3 contains 15 residues. Germline CDR1 is SGHAT and CDR2 is FQNNGV. Here the CDR3 reads CASSPRTSGTYEQYF. The CDR3 DNA follows: TGTGCCAGCAGCCCAAGGACTAGCGGAACCTACGAGCAGTACTTC.

V is TRBV19 and J is TRBJ1-4; 9 bases line up with TRBD1. The CDR3 is 15 amino acids. J lost 5 bases, V lost 6 bases, and 7 bases had no gene match. CDR1 and CDR2 from the germline V gene are LNHDA and SQIVND (reference sequence). Written as DNA, the CDR3 is TGTGCCAGTAGCCTCGTCGGGACAGGGAATGAAAAACTGTTTTTT. This gives the protein CASSLVGTGNEKLFF.

The chain carries TRBV10-3 and TRBJ2-1; 8 bases align to TRBD2. This CDR3 comprises 14 residues. V lost 7 bases to trimming and J lost 4 bases; unmatched junction nucleotides: 6. Looked up from germline, CDR1 is ENHRY and CDR2 is SYGVKD. CDR3 loop: CAINAGLAYNEQFF. The CDR3 nucleotides are TGTGCCATCAACGCCGGACTAGCTTACAATGAGCAGTTCTTC.

This chain connects TRBV19 to TRBJ1-5; TRBD1 agrees at 7 bases. V was clipped by 3 bases and J by 0 bases; unmatched bases: 5. Per germline, CDR1 LNHDA and CDR2 SQIVND (reference sequence). This CDR3 has 16 amino acids. This CDR3 is CASSILTGHSNQPQHF. The DNA of the CDR3 is TGTGCCAGTAGTATTTTGACAGGGCATAGCAATCAGCCCCAGCATTTT.

The chain joins TRBV19 to TRBJ2-2; 10 bases match TRBD2. CDR3 length: 15 residues. The V gene end was trimmed by 6 bases and the J gene end by 3 bases; junction bases not matched to a gene: 4. Germline-derived CDR1 and CDR2 are LNHDA and SQIVND (reference sequence). In nucleotides, the CDR3 is TGTGCCAGTAGGGGGCTAGCGGGAGACACCGGGGAGCTGTTTTTT. Its translation: CASRGLAGDTGELFF.